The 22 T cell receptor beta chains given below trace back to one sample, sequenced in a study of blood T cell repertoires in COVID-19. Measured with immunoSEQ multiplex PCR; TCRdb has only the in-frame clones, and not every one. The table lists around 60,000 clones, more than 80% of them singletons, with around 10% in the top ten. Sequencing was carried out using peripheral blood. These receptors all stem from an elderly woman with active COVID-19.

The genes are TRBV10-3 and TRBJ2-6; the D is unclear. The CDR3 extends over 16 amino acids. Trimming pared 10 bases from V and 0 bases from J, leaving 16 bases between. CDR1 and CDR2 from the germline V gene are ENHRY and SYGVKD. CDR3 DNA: TGTGCCACTTCAGGAACCCAAAGCTCTGGGGCCAACGTCCTGACTTTC. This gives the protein CATSGTQSSGANVLTF.

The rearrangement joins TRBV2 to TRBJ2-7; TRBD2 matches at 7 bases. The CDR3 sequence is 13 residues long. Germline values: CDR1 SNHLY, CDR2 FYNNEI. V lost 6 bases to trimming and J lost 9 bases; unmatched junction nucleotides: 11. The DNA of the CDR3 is TGTGCCAGCAGCGGCGGGGGAGGCACGGGGCAGTACGTC. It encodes CASSGGGGTGQYV.

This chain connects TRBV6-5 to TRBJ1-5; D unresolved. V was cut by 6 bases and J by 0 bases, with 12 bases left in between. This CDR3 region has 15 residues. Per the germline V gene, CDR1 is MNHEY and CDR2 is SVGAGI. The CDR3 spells CASSPRRDSNQPQHF. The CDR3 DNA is TGTGCCAGCAGCCCCCGGAGAGATAGCAATCAGCCCCAGCATTTT.

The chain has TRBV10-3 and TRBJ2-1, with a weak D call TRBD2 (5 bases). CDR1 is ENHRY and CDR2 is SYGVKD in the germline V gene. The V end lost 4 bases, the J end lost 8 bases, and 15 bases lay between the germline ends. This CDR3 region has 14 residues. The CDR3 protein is CAISGLARVDEQFF. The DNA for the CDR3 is TGTGCCATCAGTGGCCTAGCACGGGTCGATGAGCAGTTCTTC.

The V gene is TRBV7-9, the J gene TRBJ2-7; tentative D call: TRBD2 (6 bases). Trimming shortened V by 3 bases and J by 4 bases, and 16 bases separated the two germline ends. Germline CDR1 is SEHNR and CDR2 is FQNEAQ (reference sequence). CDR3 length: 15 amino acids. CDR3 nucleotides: TGTGCCAGCAGCTTCCGTAGTGGCGGGAATTACGAGCAGTACTTC. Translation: CASSFRSGGNYEQYF.

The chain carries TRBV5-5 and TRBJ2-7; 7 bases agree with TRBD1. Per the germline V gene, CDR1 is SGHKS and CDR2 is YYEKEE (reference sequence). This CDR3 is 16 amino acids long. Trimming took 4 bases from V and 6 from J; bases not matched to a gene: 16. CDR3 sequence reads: CASSPAPGTANPEQYV. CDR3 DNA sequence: TGTGCCAGCAGCCCCGCCCCCGGGACAGCTAACCCCGAGCAGTACGTC.

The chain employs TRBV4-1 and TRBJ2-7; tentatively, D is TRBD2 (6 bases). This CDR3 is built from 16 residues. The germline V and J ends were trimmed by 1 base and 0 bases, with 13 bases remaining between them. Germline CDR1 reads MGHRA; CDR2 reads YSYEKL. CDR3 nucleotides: TGCGCCAGCAGCCAAGCCCTGGGCGGGAACTCCTACGAGCAGTACTTC. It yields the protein CASSQALGGNSYEQYF.

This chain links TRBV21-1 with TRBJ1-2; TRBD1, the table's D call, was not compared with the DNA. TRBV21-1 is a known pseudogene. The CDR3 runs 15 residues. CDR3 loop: CASSKVETGFYGYTF. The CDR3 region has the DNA TGTGCCAGCAGCAAAGTGGAGACAGGGTTCTATGGCTACACCTTC.

The DNA for the CDR3 is TGTGCCAGCAGTAGGTGGGGGGTTGGTGAAAAACTGTTTTTT. Residues: CASSRWGVGEKLFF. The V gene is TRBV6-5, the J gene TRBJ1-4; D is perhaps TRBD1 (5 bases). The germline CDR1 and CDR2 sequences are MNHEY and SVGAGI. The CDR3 is 14 residues long. Trimming shortened V by 5 bases and J by 7 bases, and 14 bases separated the two germline ends.

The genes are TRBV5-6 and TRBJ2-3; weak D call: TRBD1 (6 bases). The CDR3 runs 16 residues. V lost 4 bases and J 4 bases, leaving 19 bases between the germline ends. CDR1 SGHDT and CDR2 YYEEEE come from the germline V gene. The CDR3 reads CASSPGGQGSPDTQYF. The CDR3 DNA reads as TGTGCCAGCAGCCCGGGTGGGCAGGGGTCCCCAGATACGCAGTATTTT.

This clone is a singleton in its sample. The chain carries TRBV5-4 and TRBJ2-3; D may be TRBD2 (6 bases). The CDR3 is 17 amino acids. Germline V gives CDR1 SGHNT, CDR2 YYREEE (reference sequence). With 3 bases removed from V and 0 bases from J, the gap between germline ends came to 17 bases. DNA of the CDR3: TGTGCCAGCAGCTCCGGGGGAGCTCCAACTAGCACAGATACGCAGTATTTT. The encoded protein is CASSSGGAPTSTDTQYF.

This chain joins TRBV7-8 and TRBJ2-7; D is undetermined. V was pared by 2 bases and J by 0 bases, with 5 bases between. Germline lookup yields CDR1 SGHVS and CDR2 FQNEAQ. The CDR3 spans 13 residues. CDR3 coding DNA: TGTGCCAGCAGCTTAACTGCCTCCTACGAGCAGTACTTC. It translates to CASSLTASYEQYF. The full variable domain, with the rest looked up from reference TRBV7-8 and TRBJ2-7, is GAGVSQSPRYKVAKRGQDVALRCDPISGHVSLFWYQQALGQGPEFLTYFQNEAQLDKSGLPSDRFFAERPEGSVSTLKIQRTQQEDSAVYLCASSLTASYEQYFGPGTRLTVT.

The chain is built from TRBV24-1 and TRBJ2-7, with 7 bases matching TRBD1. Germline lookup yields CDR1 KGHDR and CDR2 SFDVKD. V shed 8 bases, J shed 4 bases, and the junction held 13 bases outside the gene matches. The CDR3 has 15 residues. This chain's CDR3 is CATIGVERGQYEQYF. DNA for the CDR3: TGTGCCACCATTGGGGTAGAGAGGGGGCAGTACGAGCAGTACTTC.

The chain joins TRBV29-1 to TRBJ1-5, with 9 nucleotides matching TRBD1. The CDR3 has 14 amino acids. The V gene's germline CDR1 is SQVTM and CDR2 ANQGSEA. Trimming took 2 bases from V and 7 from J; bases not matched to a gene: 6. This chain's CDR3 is CSVEIQGAGQPQHF. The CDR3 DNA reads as TGCAGCGTTGAAATACAGGGGGCAGGACAGCCCCAGCATTTT.

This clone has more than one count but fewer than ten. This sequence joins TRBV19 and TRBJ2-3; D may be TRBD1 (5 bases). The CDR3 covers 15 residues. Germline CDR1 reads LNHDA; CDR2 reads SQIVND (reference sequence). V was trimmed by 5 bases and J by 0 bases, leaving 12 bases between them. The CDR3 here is CASSPRTRSTDTQYF. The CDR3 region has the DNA TGTGCCAGTAGTCCCCGGACAAGGAGCACAGATACGCAGTATTTT.

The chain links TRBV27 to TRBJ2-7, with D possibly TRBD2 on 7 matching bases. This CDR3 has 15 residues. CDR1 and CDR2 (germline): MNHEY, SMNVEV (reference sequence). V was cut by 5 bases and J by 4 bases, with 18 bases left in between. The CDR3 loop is CASSALGGGPYEQYF. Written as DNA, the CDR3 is TGTGCCAGCAGTGCCCTAGGGGGAGGGCCTTACGAGCAGTACTTC.

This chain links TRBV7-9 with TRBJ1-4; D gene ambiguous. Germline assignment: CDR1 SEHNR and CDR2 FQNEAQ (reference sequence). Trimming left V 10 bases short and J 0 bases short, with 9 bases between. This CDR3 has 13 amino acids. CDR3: CATRGTTNEKLFF. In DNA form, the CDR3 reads TGTGCCACCCGGGGAACAACTAATGAAAAACTGTTTTTT. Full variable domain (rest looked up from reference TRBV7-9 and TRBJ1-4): DTGVSQNPRHKITKRGQNVTFRCDPISEHNRLYWYRQTLGQGPEFLTYFQNEAQLEKSRLLSDRFSAERPKGSFSTLEIQRTEQGDSAMYLCATRGTTNEKLFFGSGTQLSVL.

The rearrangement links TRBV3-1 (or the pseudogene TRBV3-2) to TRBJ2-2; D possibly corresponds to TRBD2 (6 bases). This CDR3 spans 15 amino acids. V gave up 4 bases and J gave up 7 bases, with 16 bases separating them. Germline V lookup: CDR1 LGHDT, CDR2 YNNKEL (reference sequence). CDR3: CASSLNAGLNGELFF. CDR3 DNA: TGTGCCAGCAGCCTAAACGCGGGGTTGAACGGGGAGCTGTTTTTT.

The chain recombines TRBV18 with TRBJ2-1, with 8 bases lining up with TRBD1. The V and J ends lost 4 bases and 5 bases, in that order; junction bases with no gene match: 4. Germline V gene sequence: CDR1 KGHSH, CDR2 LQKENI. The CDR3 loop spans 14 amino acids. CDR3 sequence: CASSLTGEDNEQFF. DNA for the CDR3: TGTGCCAGCTCACTGACAGGGGAAGACAATGAGCAGTTCTTC.

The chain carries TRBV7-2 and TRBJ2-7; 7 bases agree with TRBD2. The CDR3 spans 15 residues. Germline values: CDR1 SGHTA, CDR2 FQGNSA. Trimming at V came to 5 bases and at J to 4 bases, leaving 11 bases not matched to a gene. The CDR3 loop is CASSPREVMGYEQYF. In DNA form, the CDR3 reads TGTGCCAGCAGCCCCCGGGAGGTGATGGGGTACGAGCAGTACTTC.

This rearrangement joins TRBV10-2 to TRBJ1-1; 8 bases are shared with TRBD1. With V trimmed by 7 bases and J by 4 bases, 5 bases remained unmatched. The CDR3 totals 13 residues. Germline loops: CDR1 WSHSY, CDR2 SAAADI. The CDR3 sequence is CASTRQGSTEAFF. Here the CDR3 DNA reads TGCGCCAGCACCCGACAGGGGAGCACTGAAGCTTTCTTT.

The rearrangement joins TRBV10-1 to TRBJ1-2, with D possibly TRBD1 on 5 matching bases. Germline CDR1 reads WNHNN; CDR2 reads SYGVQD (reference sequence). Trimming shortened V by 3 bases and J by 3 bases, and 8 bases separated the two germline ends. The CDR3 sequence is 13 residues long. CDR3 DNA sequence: TGCGCCAGCAGTGACCGCAGGGACTATGGCTACACCTTC. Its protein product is CASSDRRDYGYTF.